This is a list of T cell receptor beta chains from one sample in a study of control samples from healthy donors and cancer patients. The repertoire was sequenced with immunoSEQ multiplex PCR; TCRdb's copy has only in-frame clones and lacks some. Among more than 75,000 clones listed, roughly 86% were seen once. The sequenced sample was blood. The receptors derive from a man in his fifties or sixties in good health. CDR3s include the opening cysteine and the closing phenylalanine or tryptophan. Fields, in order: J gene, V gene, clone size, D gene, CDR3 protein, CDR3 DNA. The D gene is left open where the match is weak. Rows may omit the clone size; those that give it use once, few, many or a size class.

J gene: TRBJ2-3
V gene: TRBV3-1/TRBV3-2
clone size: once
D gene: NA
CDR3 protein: CASSQISDTQYF
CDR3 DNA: TGTGCCAGCAGCCAAATTTCAGATACGCAGTATTTT

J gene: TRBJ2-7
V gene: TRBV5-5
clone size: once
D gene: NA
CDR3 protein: CASSLVAAASGEQYF
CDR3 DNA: TGTGCCAGCAGCTTGGTGGCCGCTGCTTCTGGGGAGCAGTACTTC

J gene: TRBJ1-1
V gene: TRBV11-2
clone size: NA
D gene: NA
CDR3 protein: CASSLGVNTEAFF
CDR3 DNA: TGTGCCAGCAGCTTAGGGGTGAACACTGAAGCTTTCTTT

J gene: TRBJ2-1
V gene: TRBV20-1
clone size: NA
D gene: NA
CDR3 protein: CSASYGVSSYNEQFF
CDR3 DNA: TGCAGTGCTAGTTACGGGGTTAGCTCCTACAATGAGCAGTTCTTC

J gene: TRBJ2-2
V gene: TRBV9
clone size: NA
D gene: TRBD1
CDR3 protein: CASSVQGQGLTGELFF
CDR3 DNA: TGTGCCAGCAGCGTACAGGGACAGGGCCTCACCGGGGAGCTGTTTTTT

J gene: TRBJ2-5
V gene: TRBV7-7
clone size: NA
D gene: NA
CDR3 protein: CASSGTYQETQYF
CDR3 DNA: TGTGCCAGCAGCGGGACATATCAAGAGACCCAGTACTTC

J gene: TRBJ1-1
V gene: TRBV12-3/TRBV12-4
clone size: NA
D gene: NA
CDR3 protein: CASRVTEAFF
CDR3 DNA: TGTGCCAGCAGAGTCACTGAAGCTTTCTTT

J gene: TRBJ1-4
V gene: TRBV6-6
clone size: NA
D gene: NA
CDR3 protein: CASSYLNEKLFF
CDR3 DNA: TGTGCCAGCAGTTACCTAAATGAAAAACTGTTTTTT

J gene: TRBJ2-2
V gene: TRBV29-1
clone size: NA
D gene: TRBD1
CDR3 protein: CSVLRGQGAGELFF
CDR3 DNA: TGCAGCGTTCTCCGAGGACAGGGGGCCGGGGAGCTGTTTTTT

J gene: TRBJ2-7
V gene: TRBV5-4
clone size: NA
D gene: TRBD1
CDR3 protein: CASSDQGQGAFYEQYF
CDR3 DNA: TGTGCCAGCAGCGACCAAGGACAGGGCGCGTTCTACGAGCAGTACTTC

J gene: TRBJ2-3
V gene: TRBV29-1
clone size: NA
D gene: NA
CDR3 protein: CSVEPDADTQYF
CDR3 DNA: TGCAGCGTTGAACCCGATGCAGATACGCAGTATTTT